The rows below give T cell receptor beta chains drawn from one sample of a study of OX40 agonist ivuxolimab in advanced cancers. Generated by immunoSEQ multiplex PCR, the TCRdb table keeps only in-frame clones and is missing some. The sample records 80,000 or so clones, 90% being singletons. Source: CD4+ or CD8+ T cells sorted from blood, taken in a trial of the OX40 agonist ivuxolimab. The receptor set was obtained from an adult with an advanced solid tumor such as melanoma, head and neck, liver or kidney cancer. Both conserved end residues are part of each CDR3. D genes are given only for firm matches. Only some rows state a clone size, as once, few, many or a class for expanded clones.

j_gene,d_gene,abundance,v_gene,CDR3nt,CDR3aa
TRBJ2-7,TRBD1,.,TRBV28,TGTGCCAGCAGTTCCGCAGGGGGTGGGGGTGGCGAGCAGTACTTC,CASSSAGGGGGEQYF
TRBJ1-6,.,.,TRBV9,TGTGCCAGCAGCGTAGAGTATAATTCACCCCTCCACTTT,CASSVEYNSPLHF
TRBJ2-1,.,.,TRBV6-5,TGTGCCAGCAGTTACTCGAGGTGGGGGAACAATGAGCAGTTCTTC,CASSYSRWGNNEQFF
TRBJ2-4,TRBD2,.,TRBV5-1,TGCGCCAGCAGCTTACAAAGAGCGGGAGGAGGGGACATTCAGTACTTC,CASSLQRAGGGDIQYF
TRBJ2-1,.,.,TRBV2,TGTGCCAGCCACCAATACTCCTACAATGAGCAGTTCTTC,CASHQYSYNEQFF
TRBJ1-1,.,.,TRBV19,TGTGCCACCAAGACGCCTCCCCACACTGAAGCTTTCTTT,CATKTPPHTEAFF
TRBJ1-1,TRBD1,once,TRBV2,TGTGCCAGCAGCCCCGGGACAGGTCCCAAAGCTTTCTTT,CASSPGTGPKAFF
TRBJ2-7,.,once,TRBV2,TGTGCCAGGGGCTCCCGAGTACCTTCCTACGAGCAGTACTTC,CARGSRVPSYEQYF
TRBJ1-1,.,.,TRBV5-1,TGCGCCAGCAGCTTGGAGGGAGGGGGGAACACTGAAGCTTTCTTT,CASSLEGGGNTEAFF
TRBJ2-1,.,few,TRBV19,TGTGCCAGTACCACTGGGGCTACCCGCTCCTACAATGAGCAGTTCTTC,CASTTGATRSYNEQFF
TRBJ2-7,.,.,TRBV7-3,TGTGCCAGCAGCTTACAGGAGGGGCACGAGCAGTACTTC,CASSLQEGHEQYF
TRBJ2-7,.,.,TRBV6-1,TGTGCCAGCAGCCAAGGGACGGAGCAGTACTTC,CASSQGTEQYF
TRBJ1-1,TRBD1,.,TRBV7-2,TGTGCCAGCAGTACGACAGGGGGCGAACCTGAAGCTTTCTTT,CASSTTGGEPEAFF
TRBJ2-3,TRBD2,.,TRBV7-9,TGTGCCAGCAGCTTCTCTAGCGGGAGTAGCACAGATACGCAGTATTTT,CASSFSSGSSTDTQYF
TRBJ2-5,TRBD1,.,TRBV28,TGTGCCAGCAGCGCCCCGGGACAGGGGGTCGACTTC,CASSAPGQGVDF
TRBJ2-7,TRBD1,.,TRBV6-1,TGTGCCAGCACCGCATACAGGGGAAGCTCCTACGAGCAGTACTTC,CASTAYRGSSYEQYF
TRBJ1-1,.,once,TRBV6-5,TGTGCCAGCAGTCGCGGGGGACGGAACACTGAAGCTTTCTTT,CASSRGGRNTEAFF
TRBJ2-7,TRBD1,.,TRBV10-1,TGCGCCAGCAGTGAGTCCGGTGTTCAGCCAGAGATTGACAGGGGGCGCAGGCAGTACTTC,CASSESGVQPEIDRGRRQYF
TRBJ1-4,TRBD1,.,TRBV7-9,TGTGCCAGCACACGGACAGGGGGTGAAAAACTGTTTTTT,CASTRTGGEKLFF
TRBJ1-6,TRBD1,.,TRBV28,TGTGCCAGCAGAAAACAGGGGAATAATTCACCCCTCCACTTT,CASRKQGNNSPLHF
TRBJ2-5,TRBD2,.,TRBV7-7,TGTGCTAGCAGCCCTAGCGGGGGCCAAGAGACCCAGTACTTC,CASSPSGGQETQYF
TRBJ1-3,TRBD1,.,TRBV28,TGTGCCAGGACAGGGGAGGGAAACACCATATATTTT,CARTGEGNTIYF
TRBJ1-6,TRBD1,once,TRBV9,TGTGCCAGCAGCGTGGACAGGGGTAATTCAGCCCTCCACTTT,CASSVDRGNSALHF
TRBJ1-2,.,.,TRBV4-2,TGTGCCAGCAGCCCCCCGGACTCGTCCCTAGGAGGCTACACCTTC,CASSPPDSSLGGYTF
TRBJ2-3,TRBD2,.,TRBV6-4,TGTGCCAGCACTTTTACCCCTCCGGGACTATACACAGATACGCAGTATTTT,CASTFTPPGLYTDTQYF
TRBJ1-2,.,.,TRBV6-1,TGTGCCAGCAGCCTAGGGGGGGCCATCTATGGCTACACCTTC,CASSLGGAIYGYTF
TRBJ2-7,TRBD1,.,TRBV10-3,TGTGCCATCAGCGAAAACGGACAGGGGGTCTACGAGCAGTACTTC,CAISENGQGVYEQYF
TRBJ2-7,TRBD2,once,TRBV6-1,TGTGCCAGCCTAAACGGGGCGGGAGCCTACGAGCAGTACTTC,CASLNGAGAYEQYF
TRBJ1-1,.,few,TRBV2,TGTGCCAGCAGTGAAGGCGAGGGGAAGGGTGAAGCTTTCTTT,CASSEGEGKGEAFF
TRBJ1-6,.,few,TRBV30,TGTGCCTGGGGACAGTATAATTCACCCCTCCACTTT,CAWGQYNSPLHF
TRBJ2-1,TRBD2,.,TRBV9,TGTGCCAGCAGCGTAGGCGGGGGAACATACAATGAGCAGTTCTTC,CASSVGGGTYNEQFF